This T cell receptor (beta chain) was identified during a study of shared clonotypes between healthy human individuals. Study observations and caveats: Read depth was anticipated to influence clonotype sharing among donors.

This clone was detected many times. Its antigen remains unknown. The V end lost 3 bases, the J end lost 5 bases, and 11 bases lay between the germline ends. The CDR3 runs to 14 residues. Per germline, CDR1 MNHEY and CDR2 SMNVEV (reference sequence). All participating donors were Caucasian adults from Nashville, Tennessee. Original methodology: From ImmunoSEQ came sequences covering only the junction and carrying no quality scores, so filtering differed. The repertoire was sequenced with immunoSEQ multiplex PCR; TCRdb's copy has only in-frame clones and lacks some. V and J calls and clone size are copied from that table; D and trimming were computed from the DNA. The data hold roughly 95,000 clones, with less than 50% observed a single time.

The specimen sequenced was PBMCs. The clonotype originates from a woman in her thirties or forties in good health. Some clones in this sample may be carry-over from other donors' samples. This chain joins TRBV27 and TRBJ1-5; no reliable D call. The CDR3 sequence: CASSFSGIDQPQHF. The DNA of the CDR3 is TGTGCCAGCAGTTTTTCGGGGATCGATCAGCCCCAGCATTTT.